Detailed here is one TCR beta chain. These data belong to a study of blood T cell repertoires in COVID-19. Study summary: PBMCs, B-cell-depleted T cells, or T cells were the source of the cDNA or gDNA that made up the material.

Original processing notes: Reference gene primer amplification yielded estimated nucleated cell counts. Here immunoSEQ multiplex PCR was the method, and the copy in TCRdb shows in-frame clones only, minus some. V, J and clone size were drawn from that table, and D and trimming were deduced from the DNA. The sample shows under 150,000 clones, around 80% of them seen only once. The V end was cut by 7 bases, the J end by 3 bases, with 19 bases between. The CDR3 consists of 15 residues. Germline-derived CDR1 and CDR2 are MNHEY and SVGAGI. Sequencing input: peripheral blood. This clonotype originated in a human donor in a cohort sampled during active COVID-19. J is TRBJ2-7 and V is TRBV6-5, with D possibly TRBD1 on 6 matching bases. The CDR3 DNA follows: TGTGCCAGCAATTCGGTACAGGGAAATAGCTACGAGCAGTACTTC. This translates into CASNSVQGNSYEQYF.